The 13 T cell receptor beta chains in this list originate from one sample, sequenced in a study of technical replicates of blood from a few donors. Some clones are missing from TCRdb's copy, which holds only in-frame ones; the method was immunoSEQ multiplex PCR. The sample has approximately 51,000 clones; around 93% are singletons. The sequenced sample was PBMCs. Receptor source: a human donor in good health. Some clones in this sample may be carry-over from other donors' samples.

The CDR3 DNA reads TGCAGCGTTGGGAGTCAGGGCACTGGGGAGCTGTTTTTT. It yields the protein CSVGSQGTGELFF. The rearrangement joins TRBV29-1 to TRBJ2-2, with D possibly matching TRBD1 (5 bases). Germline V gives CDR1 SQVTM, CDR2 ANQGSEA. The CDR3 has 13 amino acids. V gave up 4 bases and J gave up 8 bases, with 14 bases separating them.

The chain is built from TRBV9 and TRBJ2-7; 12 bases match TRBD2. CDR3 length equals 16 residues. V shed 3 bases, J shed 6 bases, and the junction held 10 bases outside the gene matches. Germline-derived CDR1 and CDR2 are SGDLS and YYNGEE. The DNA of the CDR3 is TGTGCCAGCAGCGCGGGACTAGCGGGTCAGGCCCTCGAGCAGTACTTC. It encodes CASSAGLAGQALEQYF. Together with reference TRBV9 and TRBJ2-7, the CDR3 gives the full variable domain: DSGVTQTPKHLITATGQRVTLRCSPRSGDLSVYWYQQSLDQGLQFLIQYYNGEERAKGNILERFSAQQFPDLHSELNLSSLELGDSALYFCASSAGLAGQALEQYFGPGTRLTVT.

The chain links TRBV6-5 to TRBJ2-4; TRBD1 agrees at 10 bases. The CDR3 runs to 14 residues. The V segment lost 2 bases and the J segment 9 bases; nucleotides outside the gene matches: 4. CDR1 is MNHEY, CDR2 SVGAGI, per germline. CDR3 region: CASSYDRTGGIQYF. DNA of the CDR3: TGTGCCAGCAGTTACGATAGGACAGGGGGCATTCAGTACTTC.

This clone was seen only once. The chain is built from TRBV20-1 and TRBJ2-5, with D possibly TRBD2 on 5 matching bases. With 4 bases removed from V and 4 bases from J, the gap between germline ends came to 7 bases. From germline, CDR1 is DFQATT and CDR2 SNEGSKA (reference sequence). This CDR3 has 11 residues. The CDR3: CSANSGETQYF. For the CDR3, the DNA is TGCAGTGCTAACAGCGGAGAGACCCAGTACTTC.

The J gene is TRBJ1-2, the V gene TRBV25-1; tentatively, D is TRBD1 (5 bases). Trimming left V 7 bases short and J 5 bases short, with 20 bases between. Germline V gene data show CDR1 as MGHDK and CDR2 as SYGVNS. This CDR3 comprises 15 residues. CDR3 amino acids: CASTSDPGNLYGYTF. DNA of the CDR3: TGTGCCAGCACCTCTGACCCAGGGAACCTATATGGCTACACCTTC.

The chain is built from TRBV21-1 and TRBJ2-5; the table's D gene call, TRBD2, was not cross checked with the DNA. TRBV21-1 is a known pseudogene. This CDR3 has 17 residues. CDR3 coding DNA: TGTGCCAGCAGCAGGTCCTTCGCGGGATTAGGCCAAGAGACCCAGTACTTC. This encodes CASSRSFAGLGQETQYF.

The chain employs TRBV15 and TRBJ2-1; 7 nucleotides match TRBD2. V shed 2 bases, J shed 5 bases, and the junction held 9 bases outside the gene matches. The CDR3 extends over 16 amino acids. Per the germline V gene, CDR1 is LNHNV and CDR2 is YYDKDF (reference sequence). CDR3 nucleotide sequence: TGTGCCACCAGCAGACCAACGGGGGGTGGTGACAATGAGCAGTTCTTC. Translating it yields CATSRPTGGGDNEQFF. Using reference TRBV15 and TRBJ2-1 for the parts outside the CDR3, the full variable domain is DAMVIQNPRYQVTQFGKPVTLSCSQTLNHNVMYWYQQKSSQAPKLLFHYYDKDFNNEADTPDNFQSRRPNTSFCFLDIRSPGLGDTAMYLCATSRPTGGGDNEQFFGPGTRLTVL.

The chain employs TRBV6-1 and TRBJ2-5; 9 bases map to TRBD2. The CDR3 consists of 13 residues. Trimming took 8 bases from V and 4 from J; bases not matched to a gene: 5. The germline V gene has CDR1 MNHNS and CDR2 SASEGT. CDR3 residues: CASRGSGGETQYF. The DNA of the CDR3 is TGTGCCAGCCGTGGTAGCGGGGGAGAGACCCAGTACTTC.

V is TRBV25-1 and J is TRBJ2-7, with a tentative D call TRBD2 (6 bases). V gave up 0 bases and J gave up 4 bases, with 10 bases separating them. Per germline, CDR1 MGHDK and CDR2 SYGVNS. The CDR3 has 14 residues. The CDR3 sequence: CASSEYGLSYEQYF. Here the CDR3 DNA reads TGTGCCAGCAGTGAATATGGACTATCTTACGAGCAGTACTTC.

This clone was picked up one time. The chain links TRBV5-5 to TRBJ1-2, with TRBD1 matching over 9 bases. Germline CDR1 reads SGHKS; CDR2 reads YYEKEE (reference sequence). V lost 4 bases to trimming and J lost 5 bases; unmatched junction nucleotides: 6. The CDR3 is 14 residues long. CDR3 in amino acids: CASSRSGQGYGYTF. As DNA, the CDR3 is TGTGCCAGCAGCAGGTCGGGACAGGGTTATGGCTACACCTTC.

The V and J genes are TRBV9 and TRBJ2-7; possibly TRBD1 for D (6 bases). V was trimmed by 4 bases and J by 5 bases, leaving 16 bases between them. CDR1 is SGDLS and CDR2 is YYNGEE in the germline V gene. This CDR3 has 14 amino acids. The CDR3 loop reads CASSPGRGWDEQYF. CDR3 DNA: TGTGCCAGCAGCCCCGGCAGGGGCTGGGACGAGCAGTACTTC.

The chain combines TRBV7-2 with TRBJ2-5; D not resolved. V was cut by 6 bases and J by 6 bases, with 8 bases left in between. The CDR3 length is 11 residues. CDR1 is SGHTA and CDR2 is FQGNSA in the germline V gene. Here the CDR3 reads CASSTYQTQYF. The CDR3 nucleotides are TGTGCCAGCAGTACTTACCAGACCCAGTACTTC.

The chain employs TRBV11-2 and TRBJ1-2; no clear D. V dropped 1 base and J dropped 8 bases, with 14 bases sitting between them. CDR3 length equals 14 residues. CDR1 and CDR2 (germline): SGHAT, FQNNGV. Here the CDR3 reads CASSLVPTYSGYTF. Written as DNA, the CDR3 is TGTGCCAGCAGCTTAGTCCCCACCTACTCAGGCTACACCTTC.